These 21 T cell receptor beta chains were sequenced from one sample in a study of shared clonotypes between healthy human individuals. Repertoires were generated with immunoSEQ multiplex PCR, while TCRdb's copy carries only in-frame clones and drops some. Found here are some 510,000 clones, 60% to 85% of them singletons; the top ten hold under 15%. Sequencing was carried out using PBMCs. These receptors all stem from a woman aged 40 to 50 in good health. Some clones in this sample may be carry-over from other donors' samples.

The CDR3 sequence is CASSVDPASSYNEQFF. The CDR3 nucleotides are TGTGCCAGCAGCGTCGATCCCGCTAGCTCCTACAATGAGCAGTTCTTC. The rearrangement links TRBV9 to TRBJ2-1, with D hard to call. V was shortened by 2 bases and J by 0 bases, with 12 bases between the two germline ends. The CDR3 extends over 16 amino acids. Germline CDR1 SGDLS, CDR2 YYNGEE.

This sequence joins TRBV30 and TRBJ2-7, with D perhaps TRBD1 (6 bases). Germline CDR1 reads GTSNPN; CDR2 reads SVGIG (reference sequence). The CDR3 consists of 15 residues. V was cut by 5 bases and J by 2 bases, with 19 bases left in between. CDR3 coding DNA: TGTGCCTGGTCCTGGCCGACAGGAACCGCCTACGAGCAGTACTTC. It translates to CAWSWPTGTAYEQYF.

The chain joins TRBV7-9 to TRBJ2-3; D call uncertain. CDR3 length: 12 amino acids. The V end lost 5 bases, the J end lost 2 bases, and 5 bases lay between the germline ends. Germline CDR1 and CDR2: SEHNR and FQNEAQ (reference sequence). This CDR3 reads CASSLITDTQYF. In DNA form, the CDR3 reads TGTGCCAGCAGCCTGATCACAGATACGCAGTATTTT.

With regard to this clone: A much more abundant neighbour one base away suggests this may be a read error. Within the sample, other DNA sequences also encode this same CDR3. This sequence joins TRBV5-6 and TRBJ1-2; 7 nucleotides line up with TRBD1. The CDR3 is 15 amino acids. Looked up from germline, CDR1 is SGHDT and CDR2 is YYEEEE. The CDR3 DNA sequence: TGTGCCAGCAGCGTCCGGGGACAGACTAACTATGGCTATACCTTC. It is translated as CASSVRGQTNYGYTF.

This chain uses TRBV28 with TRBJ2-7, with 10 bases identical to TRBD1. The CDR3 sequence is 14 residues long. Germline V gene lookup returns CDR1 MDHEN and CDR2 SYDVKM. V lost 2 bases and J lost 7; bases outside the gene matches: 5. This chain's CDR3 is CASSLPGQGGEQYF. CDR3 in DNA: TGTGCCAGCAGTTTACCCGGACAGGGGGGGGAGCAGTACTTC.

The chain carries TRBV7-9 and TRBJ2-5; TRBD1 agrees at 8 bases. Germline trimming cut 1 base from V and 2 bases from J; bases unmatched to any gene: 6. CDR3 length: 16 residues. CDR1 is SEHNR, CDR2 FQNEAQ, per germline (reference sequence). The CDR3 region has the DNA TGTGCCAGCAGCTTAGATGGCGGACAGGGTCAAGAGACCCAGTACTTC. It specifies CASSLDGGQGQETQYF.

This chain uses TRBV7-2 with TRBJ2-2; 8 bases agree with TRBD1. Looked up from germline, CDR1 is SGHTA and CDR2 is FQGNSA. Unmatched junction bases numbered 7, after V lost 0 bases and J lost 4 bases. The CDR3 is made up of 17 amino acids. The CDR3 sequence is CASSLAGQGDVTGELFF. Written as DNA, the CDR3 is TGTGCCAGCAGCTTAGCCGGACAGGGCGATGTCACCGGGGAGCTGTTTTTT.

V is TRBV5-1 and J is TRBJ2-1; D possibly corresponds to TRBD1 (5 bases). Germline CDR1 reads SGHRS; CDR2 reads YFSETQ. V was cut by 3 bases and J by 2 bases, with 12 bases left in between. The CDR3 has 15 residues. The CDR3 sequence is CASSWTDKAYNEQFF. CDR3 DNA sequence: TGCGCCAGCAGCTGGACGGACAAAGCCTACAATGAGCAGTTCTTC.

This chain uses TRBV14 with TRBJ2-3; a possible D gene is TRBD2 (5 bases). This CDR3 has 15 residues. The V end lost 1 base, the J end lost 1 base, and 9 bases lay between the germline ends. Germline-derived CDR1 and CDR2 are SGHDN and FVKESK. This CDR3 is CASSQGARGTDTQYF. The CDR3 DNA sequence: TGTGCCAGCAGCCAAGGCGCGCGGGGCACAGATACGCAGTATTTT.

The chain has TRBV2 and TRBJ2-1, with TRBD2 matching over 9 bases. The germline V gene encodes CDR1 SNHLY and CDR2 FYNNEI. The CDR3 extends over 15 amino acids. V trimming: 7 bases; J trimming: 10 bases; junction bases outside the gene matches: 14. The CDR3 here is CASNPPGREGLEQFF. The CDR3 DNA sequence: TGTGCCAGCAACCCTCCTGGGCGGGAGGGCCTCGAGCAGTTCTTC. The whole variable domain, filled in from reference TRBV2 and TRBJ2-1, reads EPEVTQTPSHQVTQMGQEVILRCVPISNHLYFYWYRQILGQKVEFLVSFYNNEISEKSEIFDDQFSVERPDGSNFTLKIRSTKLEDSAMYFCASNPPGREGLEQFFGPGTRLTVL.

This clone was detected only a few times. The gene calls are TRBV6-1 and TRBJ2-7, with D tentatively TRBD1 (5 bases). Trimming removed 8 bases from V and 4 bases from J, with 9 bases in between. The CDR3 runs 11 residues. Germline assignment: CDR1 MNHNS and CDR2 SASEGT. The CDR3 sequence: CASGRVYEQYF. CDR3 DNA sequence: TGTGCCAGCGGCAGGGTTTACGAGCAGTACTTC.

The chain carries TRBV2 and TRBJ2-7; D unresolved. CDR1 is SNHLY, CDR2 FYNNEI, per germline. CDR3 size: 13 residues. V lost 3 bases and J 6 bases, leaving 12 bases between the germline ends. The CDR3, as DNA: TGTGCCAGCAGTGATCTTAGGGTCGGCGAGCAGTACTTC. Amino acid sequence: CASSDLRVGEQYF. Full variable domain (remainder filled in from reference TRBV2 and TRBJ2-7): EPEVTQTPSHQVTQMGQEVILRCVPISNHLYFYWYRQILGQKVEFLVSFYNNEISEKSEIFDDQFSVERPDGSNFTLKIRSTKLEDSAMYFCASSDLRVGEQYFGPGTRLTVT.

The V gene is TRBV5-1, the J gene TRBJ1-2; D gene ambiguous. From germline, CDR1 is SGHRS and CDR2 YFSETQ. The CDR3 runs 12 residues. V lost 3 bases and J lost 4, with 7 bases in between. The CDR3 is CASSSQAYGYTF. In DNA form, the CDR3 reads TGCGCCAGCAGCTCTCAGGCCTATGGCTACACCTTC.

The chain combines TRBV9 with TRBJ2-7; the D gene is possibly TRBD2 (6 bases). The V end lost 0 bases, the J end lost 1 base, and 14 bases lay between the germline ends. From germline, CDR1 is SGDLS and CDR2 YYNGEE. This CDR3 has 16 amino acids. CDR3 region: CASSVDPGLLSYEQYF. The DNA of the CDR3 is TGTGCCAGCAGCGTAGATCCGGGACTCCTGTCCTACGAGCAGTACTTC.

The rearrangement joins TRBV6-6 to TRBJ1-2, with D hard to call. Trimming left V 2 bases short and J 1 base short, with 5 bases between. The CDR3 runs to 13 residues. The germline CDR1 and CDR2 sequences are MNHNY and SVGAGI (reference sequence). The CDR3 DNA follows: TGTGCCAGCAGTTACAGTGGTAACTATGGCTACACCTTC. This gives the protein CASSYSGNYGYTF.

The chain combines TRBV6-1 with TRBJ2-3; D possibly corresponds to TRBD2 (5 bases). The V end was cut by 2 bases, the J end by 6 bases, with 21 bases between. The CDR3 runs to 17 residues. Germline CDR1 reads MNHNS; CDR2 reads SASEGT. The CDR3 DNA is TGTGCCAGCAGTGAATTTGGCGACGGCGACCGCGGGGATACGCAGTATTTT. Its protein product is CASSEFGDGDRGDTQYF.

In nucleotides, the CDR3 is TGTGCCAGCAGTATTTACCCCTCGGAGCAGTACTTC. Encoded protein: CASSIYPSEQYF. The chain is built from TRBV27 and TRBJ2-7; no clear D gene. This CDR3 has 12 residues. V lost 5 bases and J lost 7, with 12 bases in between. Germline CDR1 and CDR2: MNHEY and SMNVEV (reference sequence).

In its sample, this clone was seen many times. The V call is TRBV5-5, the J call TRBJ2-3; 12 bases map to TRBD2. Per germline, CDR1 SGHKS and CDR2 YYEKEE (reference sequence). The CDR3 extends over 15 amino acids. After removal of 6 bases from V and 4 bases from J, the junction contained 6 bases not matched to a gene. This CDR3 is CASMPSGRGADTQYF. CDR3 bases: TGTGCCAGCATGCCTAGCGGGAGGGGCGCAGATACGCAGTATTTT.

This clone appeared a single time. The genes are TRBV6-5 and TRBJ1-1; a possible D gene is TRBD1 (6 bases). This CDR3 spans 15 amino acids. The V end lost 5 bases, the J end lost 8 bases, and 21 bases lay between the germline ends. CDR1 and CDR2 from the germline V gene are MNHEY and SVGAGI. CDR3 nucleotide sequence: TGTGCCAGCAGTCTACGACAGGCCCAGATGGGAGAAGCTTTCTTT. It is translated as CASSLRQAQMGEAFF.

The chain is built from TRBV7-6 and TRBJ2-1; D gene unclear. Trimming cost V 2 bases and J 0 bases, with 8 bases left between them. The germline V gene encodes CDR1 SGHVS and CDR2 FNYEAQ. The CDR3 loop spans 15 amino acids. The CDR3 protein is CASSLSQNSYNEQFF. The DNA for the CDR3 is TGTGCCAGCAGCTTAAGCCAGAACTCCTACAATGAGCAGTTCTTC.

This chain joins TRBV6-5 and TRBJ1-4; no definite D call. The CDR3 is 14 amino acids. V was cut by 5 bases and J by 4 bases, with 11 bases left in between. Per the germline V gene, CDR1 is MNHEY and CDR2 is SVGAGI. Written as DNA, the CDR3 is TGTGCCAGCAGTCCCCAGGATCTTAATGAAAAACTGTTTTTT. It yields the protein CASSPQDLNEKLFF.